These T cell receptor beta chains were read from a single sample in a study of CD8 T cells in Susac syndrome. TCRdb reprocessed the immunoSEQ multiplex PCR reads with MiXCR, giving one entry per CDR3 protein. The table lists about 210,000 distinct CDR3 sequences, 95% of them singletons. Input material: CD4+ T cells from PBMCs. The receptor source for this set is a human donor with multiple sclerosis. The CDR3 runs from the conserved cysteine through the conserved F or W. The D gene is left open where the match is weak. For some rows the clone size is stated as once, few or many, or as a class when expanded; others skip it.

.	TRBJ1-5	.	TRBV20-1	TGCAGTGCCCCGACGGAAGGCAATCAGCCCCAGCATTTT	CSAPTEGNQPQHF
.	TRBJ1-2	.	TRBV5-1	TGCGCCAGCAGCTCCGCGTGGGAGGGGAACTATGGCTACACCTTC	CASSSAWEGNYGYTF
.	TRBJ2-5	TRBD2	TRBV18	TGTGCCAGCTCCCGCGGGGGGTCGCAAGAGACCCAGTACTTC	CASSRGGSQETQYF
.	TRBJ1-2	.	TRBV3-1	TGTGCCAGCAGCCCTGAAGGGTTCACTAACTATGGCTACACCTTC	CASSPEGFTNYGYTF
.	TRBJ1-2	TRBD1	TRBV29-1	TGCAGCGTTGTTCGGGACAGGGGCGAGGGCTACACCTTC	CSVVRDRGEGYTF
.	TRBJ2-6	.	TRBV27	TGTGCCAGCCACCGCGCTGGGGCCAACGTCCTGACTTTC	CASHRAGANVLTF
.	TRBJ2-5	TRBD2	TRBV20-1	TGCAGTGCTAGTCCAGCGGGGGGGCGGCAAGAGACCCAGTACTTC	CSASPAGGRQETQYF
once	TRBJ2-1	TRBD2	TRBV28	TGTGCCAGCAGTTTTATCCCTAGCGGGCCATACAATGAGCAGTTCTTC	CASSFIPSGPYNEQFF
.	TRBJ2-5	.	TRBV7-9	TGTGCCAGCAGCACCGCCGGGGACCAGTACTTC	CASSTAGDQYF
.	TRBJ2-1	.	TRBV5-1	TGCGCCAGCAGCAGGACGGGGCCGTCCTACAATGAGCAGTTCTTC	CASSRTGPSYNEQFF
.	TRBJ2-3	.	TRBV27	TGTGCCAGCCGGACAGACCGCACAGATACGCAGTATTTT	CASRTDRTDTQYF
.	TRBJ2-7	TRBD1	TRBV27	TGTGCCAGCAGCTCCTCGACAGGGGGCGGATACGAGCAGTACTTC	CASSSSTGGGYEQYF
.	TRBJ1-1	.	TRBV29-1	TGCAGCGATGATGGGTGGGACACTGAAGCTTTCTTT	CSDDGWDTEAFF
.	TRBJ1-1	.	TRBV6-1	TGTGCCAGCAGTCGGGACACTTCGAGCACTGAAGCTTTCTTT	CASSRDTSSTEAFF
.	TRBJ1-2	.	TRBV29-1	TGCAGCGTTGAGGACCCCCAAGGCTACACCTTC	CSVEDPQGYTF